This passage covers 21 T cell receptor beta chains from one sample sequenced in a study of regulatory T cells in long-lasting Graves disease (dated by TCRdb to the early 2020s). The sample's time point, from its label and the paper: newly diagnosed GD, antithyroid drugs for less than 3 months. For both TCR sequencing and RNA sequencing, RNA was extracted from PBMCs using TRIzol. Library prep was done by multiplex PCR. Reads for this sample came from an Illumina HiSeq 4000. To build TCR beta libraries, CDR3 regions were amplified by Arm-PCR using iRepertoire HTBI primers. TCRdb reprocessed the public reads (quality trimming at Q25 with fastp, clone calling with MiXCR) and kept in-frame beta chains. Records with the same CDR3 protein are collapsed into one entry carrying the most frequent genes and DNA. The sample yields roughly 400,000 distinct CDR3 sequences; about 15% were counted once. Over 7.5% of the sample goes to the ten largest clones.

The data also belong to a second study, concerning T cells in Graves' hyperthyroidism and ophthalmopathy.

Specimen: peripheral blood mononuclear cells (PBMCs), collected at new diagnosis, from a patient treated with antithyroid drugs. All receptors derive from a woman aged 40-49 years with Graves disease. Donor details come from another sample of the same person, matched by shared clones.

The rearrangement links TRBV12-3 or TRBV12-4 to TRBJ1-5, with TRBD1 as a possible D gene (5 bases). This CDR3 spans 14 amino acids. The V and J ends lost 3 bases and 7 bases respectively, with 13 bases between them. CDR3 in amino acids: CASSFRQGWQPQHF. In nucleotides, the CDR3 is TGTGCCAGCAGTTTCAGGCAGGGCTGGCAGCCCCAGCATTTT.

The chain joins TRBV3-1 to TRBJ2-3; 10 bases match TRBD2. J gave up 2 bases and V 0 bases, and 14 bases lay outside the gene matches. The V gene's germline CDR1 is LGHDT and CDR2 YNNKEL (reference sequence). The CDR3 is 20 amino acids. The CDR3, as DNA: TGTGCCAGCAGCCAAGATTGGGTAAGCGGGAGGGCCCGGGTCACAGATACGCAGTATTTT. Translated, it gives CASSQDWVSGRARVTDTQYF.

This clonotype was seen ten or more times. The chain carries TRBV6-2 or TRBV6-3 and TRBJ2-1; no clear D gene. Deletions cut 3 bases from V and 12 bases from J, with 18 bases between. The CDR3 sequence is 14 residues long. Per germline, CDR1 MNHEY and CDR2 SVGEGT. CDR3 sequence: CASSYSYDETRQFF. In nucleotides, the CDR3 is TGTGCCAGCAGTTATTCGTATGATGAGACCCGGCAGTTCTTC.

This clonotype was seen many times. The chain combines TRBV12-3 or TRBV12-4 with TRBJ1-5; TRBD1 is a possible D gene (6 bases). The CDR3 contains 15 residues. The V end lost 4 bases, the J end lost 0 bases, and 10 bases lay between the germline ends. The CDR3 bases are TGTGCCAGCAGTTCGACAGGAGATAGCAATCAGCCCCAGCATTTT. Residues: CASSSTGDSNQPQHF.

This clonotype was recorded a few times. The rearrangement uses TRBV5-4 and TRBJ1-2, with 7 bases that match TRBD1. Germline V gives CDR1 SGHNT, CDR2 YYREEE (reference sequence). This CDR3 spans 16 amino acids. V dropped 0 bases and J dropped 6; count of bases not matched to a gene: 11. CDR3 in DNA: TGTGCCAGCAGCTTGGCGCCGGGACAGAACACCCATGGCTACACCTTC. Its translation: CASSLAPGQNTHGYTF.

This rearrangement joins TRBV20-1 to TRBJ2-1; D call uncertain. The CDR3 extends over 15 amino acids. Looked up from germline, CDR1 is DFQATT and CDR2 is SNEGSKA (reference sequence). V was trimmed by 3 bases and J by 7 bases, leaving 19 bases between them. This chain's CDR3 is CSASNPRHPVNEQFF. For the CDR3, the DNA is TGCAGTGCTAGCAACCCCCGGCACCCAGTGAATGAGCAGTTCTTC.

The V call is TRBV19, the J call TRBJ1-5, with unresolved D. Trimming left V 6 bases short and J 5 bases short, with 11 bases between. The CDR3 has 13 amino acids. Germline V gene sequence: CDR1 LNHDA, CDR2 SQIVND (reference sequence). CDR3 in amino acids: CASSTGYDQPQHF. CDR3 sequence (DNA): TGTGCCAGTAGCACCGGGTACGATCAGCCCCAGCATTTT.

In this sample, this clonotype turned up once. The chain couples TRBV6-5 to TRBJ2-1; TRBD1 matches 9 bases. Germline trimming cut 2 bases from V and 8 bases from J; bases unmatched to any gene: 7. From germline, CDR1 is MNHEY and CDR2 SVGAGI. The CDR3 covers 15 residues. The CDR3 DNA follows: TGTGCCAGCAGTTACCGGACAGGGGCGCACGATGAGCAGTTCTTC. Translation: CASSYRTGAHDEQFF.

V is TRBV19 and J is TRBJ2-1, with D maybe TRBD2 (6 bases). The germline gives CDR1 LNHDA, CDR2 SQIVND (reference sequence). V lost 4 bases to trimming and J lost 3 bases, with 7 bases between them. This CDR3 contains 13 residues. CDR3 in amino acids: CASSSGNYNEQFF. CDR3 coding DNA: TGTGCCAGTAGTAGCGGGAACTACAATGAGCAGTTCTTC. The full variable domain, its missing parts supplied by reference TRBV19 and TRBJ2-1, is DGGITQSPKYLFRKEGQNVTLSCEQNLNHDAMYWYRQDPGQGLRLIYYSQIVNDFQKGDIAEGYSVSREKKESFPLTVTSAQKNPTAFYLCASSSGNYNEQFFGPGTRLTVL.

The CDR3 here is CASGYWGNTIYF. In DNA, the CDR3 is TGTGCTAGTGGTTATTGGGGAAACACCATATATTTT. V gene TRBV12-5 combines with J gene TRBJ1-3, with D unresolved. V lost 4 bases and J lost 4, with 5 bases in between. The CDR3 covers 12 residues. The V gene's germline CDR1 is LGHNT and CDR2 FRNRAP.

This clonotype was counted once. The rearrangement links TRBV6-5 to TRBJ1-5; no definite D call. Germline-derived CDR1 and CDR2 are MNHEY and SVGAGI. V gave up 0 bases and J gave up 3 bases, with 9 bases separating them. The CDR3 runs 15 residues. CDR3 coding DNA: TGTGCCAGCAGTTACTCCCTGGGTACCAATCAGCCCCAGCATTTT. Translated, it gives CASSYSLGTNQPQHF.

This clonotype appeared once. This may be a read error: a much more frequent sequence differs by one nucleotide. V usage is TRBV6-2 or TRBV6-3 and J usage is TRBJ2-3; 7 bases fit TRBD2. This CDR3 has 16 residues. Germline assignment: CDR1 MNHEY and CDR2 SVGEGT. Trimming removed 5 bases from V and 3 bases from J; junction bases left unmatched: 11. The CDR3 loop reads CASSNWTSRETDTQYF. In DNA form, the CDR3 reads TGTGCCAGCAGTAATTGGACTAGTAGGGAGACAGATACGCAGTATTTT.

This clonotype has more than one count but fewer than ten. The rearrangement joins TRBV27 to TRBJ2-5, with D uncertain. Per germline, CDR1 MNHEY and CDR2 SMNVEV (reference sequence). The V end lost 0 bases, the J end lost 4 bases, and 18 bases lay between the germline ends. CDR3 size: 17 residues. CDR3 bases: TGTGCCAGCAGTTTATCGGCTGCCAGGCTCCCCACAGAGACCCAGTACTTC. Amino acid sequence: CASSLSAARLPTETQYF.

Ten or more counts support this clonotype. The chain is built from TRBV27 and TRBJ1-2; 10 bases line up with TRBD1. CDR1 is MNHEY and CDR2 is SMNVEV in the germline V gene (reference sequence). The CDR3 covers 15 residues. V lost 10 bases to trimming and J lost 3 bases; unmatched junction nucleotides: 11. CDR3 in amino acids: CATRGSGTGDYGYTF. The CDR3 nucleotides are TGTGCCACCAGAGGATCCGGGACAGGGGACTATGGCTACACCTTC.

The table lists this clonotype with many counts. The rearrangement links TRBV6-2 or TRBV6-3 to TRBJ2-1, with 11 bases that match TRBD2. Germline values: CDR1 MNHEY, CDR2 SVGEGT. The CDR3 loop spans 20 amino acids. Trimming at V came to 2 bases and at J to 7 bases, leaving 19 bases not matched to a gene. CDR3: CASSYRPSRGLAVWGNEQFF. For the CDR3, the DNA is TGTGCCAGCAGTTACCGCCCCTCTAGGGGACTAGCGGTGTGGGGGAATGAGCAGTTCTTC.

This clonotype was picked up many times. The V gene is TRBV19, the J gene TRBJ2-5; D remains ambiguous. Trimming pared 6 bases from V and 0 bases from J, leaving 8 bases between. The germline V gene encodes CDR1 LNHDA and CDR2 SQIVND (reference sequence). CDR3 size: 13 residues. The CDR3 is CASSPGHQETQYF. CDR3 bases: TGTGCCAGTAGCCCCGGCCACCAAGAGACCCAGTACTTC.

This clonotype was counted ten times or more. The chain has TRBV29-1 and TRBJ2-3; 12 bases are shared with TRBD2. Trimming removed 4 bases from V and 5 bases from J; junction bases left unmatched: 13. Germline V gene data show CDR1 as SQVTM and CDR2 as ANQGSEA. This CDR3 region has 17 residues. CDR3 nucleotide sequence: TGCAGCGTTGGGGGCTCGACTAGCGGGAGTTGGAAAGATACGCAGTATTTT. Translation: CSVGGSTSGSWKDTQYF.

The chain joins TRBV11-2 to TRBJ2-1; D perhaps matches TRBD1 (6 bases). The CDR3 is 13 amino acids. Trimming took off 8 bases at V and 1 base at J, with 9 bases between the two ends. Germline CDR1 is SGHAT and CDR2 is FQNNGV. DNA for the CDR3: TGTGCCAGCGTGAGGGGGTCCTACAATGAGCAGTTCTTC. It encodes CASVRGSYNEQFF. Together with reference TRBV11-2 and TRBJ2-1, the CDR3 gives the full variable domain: EAGVAQSPRYKIIEKRQSVAFWCNPISGHATLYWYQQILGQGPKLLIQFQNNGVVDDSQLPKDRFSAERLKGVDSTLKIQPAKLEDSAVYLCASVRGSYNEQFFGPGTRLTVL.

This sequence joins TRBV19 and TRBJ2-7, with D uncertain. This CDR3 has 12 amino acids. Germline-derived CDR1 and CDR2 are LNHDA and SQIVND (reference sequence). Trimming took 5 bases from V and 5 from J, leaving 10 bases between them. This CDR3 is CASSPWSDEQYF. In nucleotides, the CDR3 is TGTGCCAGTAGTCCCTGGTCCGACGAGCAGTACTTC.

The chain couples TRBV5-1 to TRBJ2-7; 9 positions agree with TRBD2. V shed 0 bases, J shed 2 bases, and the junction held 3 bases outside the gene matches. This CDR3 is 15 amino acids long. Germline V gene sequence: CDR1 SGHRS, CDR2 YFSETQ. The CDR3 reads CASSLAAGGPYEQYF. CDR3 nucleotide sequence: TGCGCCAGCAGCTTGGCTGCGGGAGGGCCCTACGAGCAGTACTTC.

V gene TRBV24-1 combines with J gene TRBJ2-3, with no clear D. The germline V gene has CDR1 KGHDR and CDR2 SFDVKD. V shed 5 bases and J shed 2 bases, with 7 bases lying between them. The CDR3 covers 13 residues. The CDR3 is CATSAPLTDTQYF. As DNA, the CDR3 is TGTGCCACCAGTGCCCCCCTCACAGATACGCAGTATTTT.